This T cell receptor beta chain was retrieved from a study of blood T cell repertoires in COVID-19. Authors' data handling: Estimates of nucleated cell counts were drawn from the amplification of reference gene primers. Libraries were prepared by immunoSEQ multiplex PCR; TCRdb keeps only in-frame clonotypes and omits some of them. The V and J calls and clone size come from that table; D and trimming were worked out from the DNA. The sample holds under 250,000 clones; roughly 85% are singletons and the top ten take 2.5% to 3%. Points on this clone: Relative to the germline gene, one junction end is altered; a read error may explain this.

This CDR3 contains 15 residues. Germline V lookup: CDR1 SSHAT, CDR2 FNYEAQ (reference sequence). This sequence was found in a woman between 65 and 79 years old with active or convalescent COVID-19. This chain uses TRBV7-7 with TRBJ2-1, with D tentatively TRBD2 (5 bases). The material sequenced was peripheral blood. The CDR3 DNA reads TGTGCTAGCAGCCCCCAACCCGGGGATTACAATGAGCAGTTCTTC. This sequence encodes CASSPQPGDYNEQFF.